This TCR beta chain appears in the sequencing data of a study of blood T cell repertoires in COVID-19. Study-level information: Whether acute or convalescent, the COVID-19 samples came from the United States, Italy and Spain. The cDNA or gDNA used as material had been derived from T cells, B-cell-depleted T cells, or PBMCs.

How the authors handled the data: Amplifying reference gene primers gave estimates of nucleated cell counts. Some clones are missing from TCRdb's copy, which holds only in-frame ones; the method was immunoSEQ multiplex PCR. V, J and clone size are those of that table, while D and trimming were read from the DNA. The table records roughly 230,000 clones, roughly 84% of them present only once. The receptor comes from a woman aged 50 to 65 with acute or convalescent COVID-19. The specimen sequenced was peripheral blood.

CDR3 region: CASSGTAVNSPLHF. For the CDR3, the DNA is TGTGCCAGCAGCGGAACAGCCGTGAATTCACCCCTCCACTTT. The genes are TRBV9 and TRBJ1-6; D not certain. Germline V gene sequence: CDR1 SGDLS, CDR2 YYNGEE. The V end was cut by 3 bases, the J end by 7 bases, with 11 bases between. This CDR3 comprises 14 residues.